Presented here are 25 T cell receptor beta chains from one specimen sequenced in a study of human CD8 memory T cell subsets. UMI-labeled 5' RACE was used to make TCR beta libraries. From its re-call of the 5' RACE reads, TCRdb lists each CDR3 protein once, without DNA. Recorded for this sample: 9,500 to 15,000 distinct CDR3 sequences. The sequenced sample was CD8+ T cells from PBMCs. These TCRs come from a human donor in good health.

The V and J genes are TRBV7-8 and TRBJ2-3; TCRdb reports TRBD2, a call that lacks DNA to check it against. The germline V gene encodes CDR1 SGHVS and CDR2 FQNEAQ. The CDR3 has 17 residues. The CDR3: CASSFFSGGAETDTQYF.

This chain uses TRBV29-1 with TRBJ2-2; without DNA, the TCRdb call of TRBD2 cannot be checked. The CDR3 is 14 residues long. CDR1 and CDR2 from the germline V gene are SQVTM and ANQGSEA. CDR3 residues: CSAAPSGGAGELFF.

This chain uses TRBV10-3 with TRBJ2-1; as DNA is missing, the TRBD2 call by TCRdb cannot be tested. This CDR3 comprises 18 residues. Per the germline V gene, CDR1 is ENHRY and CDR2 is SYGVKD. The CDR3 sequence is CAIRVGLAGSSSYNEQFF.

This chain links TRBV29-1 with TRBJ1-1; the D call from TCRdb, TRBD1, cannot be confirmed without DNA. Germline CDR1 is SQVTM and CDR2 is ANQGSEA. The CDR3 spans 13 residues. CDR3 amino acids: CSGGTGSNTEAFF.

The chain uses TRBV3-1 and TRBJ1-2; TCRdb names TRBD1, which stays unverified in the absence of DNA. The CDR3 consists of 15 residues. Germline lookup yields CDR1 LGHDT and CDR2 YNNKEL (reference sequence). The CDR3: CASSQEAGKDYGYTF. Full variable domain (outside the CDR3, taken from reference TRBV3-1 and TRBJ1-2): DTAVSQTPKYLVTQMGNDKSIKCEQNLGHDTMYWYKQDSKKFLKIMFSYNNKELIINETVPNRFSPKSPDKAHLNLHINSLELGDSAVYFCASSQEAGKDYGYTFGSGTRLTVV.

The genes are TRBV7-7 and TRBJ2-1; TCRdb gives TRBD1 as the D gene, but with no DNA this cannot be confirmed. The germline gives CDR1 SSHAT, CDR2 FNYEAQ (reference sequence). This CDR3 contains 12 residues. CDR3 region: CASSPSGGKQFF. The complete variable domain, with remaining parts taken from reference TRBV7-7 and TRBJ2-1, reads GAGVSQSPRYKVTKRGQDVTLRCDPISSHATLYWYQQALGQGPEFLTYFNYEAQPDKSGLPSDRFSAERPEGSISTLTIQRTEQRDSAMYRCASSPSGGKQFFGPGTRLTVL.

V gene TRBV6-2 or TRBV6-3 combines with J gene TRBJ2-7; TCRdb names TRBD1, which stays unverified in the absence of DNA. Per germline, CDR1 MNHEY and CDR2 SVGEGT. The CDR3 totals 15 residues. Here the CDR3 reads CASSYFGPGQYEQYF.

V gene TRBV29-1 combines with J gene TRBJ2-7; TCRdb's D call of TRBD1 is untestable without DNA. CDR1 and CDR2 from the germline V gene are SQVTM and ANQGSEA. There are 12 residues in the CDR3. CDR3 protein: CSVVGGAYEQYF.

The chain employs TRBV20-1 and TRBJ1-1; the D gene TCRdb calls, TRBD1, cannot be checked with no DNA. CDR1 is DFQATT and CDR2 is SNEGSKA in the germline V gene (reference sequence). CDR3 length: 18 amino acids. The CDR3 loop is CSARDRQGALPVNTEAFF.

This chain links TRBV24-1 with TRBJ2-1; TCRdb calls TRBD1, which cannot be checked without DNA. CDR3 length: 11 amino acids. The germline V gene has CDR1 KGHDR and CDR2 SFDVKD. The CDR3 loop reads CATSDPREQFF.

This rearrangement joins TRBV4-2 to TRBJ1-6. The CDR3 spans 12 residues. Germline V gene lookup returns CDR1 LGHNA and CDR2 YNFKEQ. Here the CDR3 reads CASSQHNSPLHF.

The V gene is TRBV27, the J gene TRBJ1-2; the TCRdb D gene call, TRBD1, has no DNA to confirm it. The germline V gene has CDR1 MNHEY and CDR2 SMNVEV (reference sequence). The CDR3 is 15 residues long. This CDR3 reads CASRHRGADNYGYTF.

The chain is built from TRBV12-3 or TRBV12-4 and TRBJ2-7; checking the TCRdb D call of TRBD1 is not possible without DNA. This CDR3 spans 13 amino acids. The chain's CDR3 is CASSNRGGYEQYF.

The V gene is TRBV14, the J gene TRBJ2-7; the TRBD1 assignment by TCRdb is unverifiable without DNA. The V gene's germline CDR1 is SGHDN and CDR2 FVKESK. This CDR3 contains 17 residues. CDR3 sequence reads: CASSQEAGAVVAYEQYF.

This chain connects TRBV5-4 to TRBJ1-6. The CDR3 runs 12 residues. The V gene's germline CDR1 is SGHNT and CDR2 YYREEE (reference sequence). This chain's CDR3 is CASSGSGSPLHF.

The rearrangement links TRBV30 to TRBJ2-7. The germline V gene has CDR1 GTSNPN and CDR2 SVGIG (reference sequence). This CDR3 contains 12 residues. The CDR3 protein is CAWSGVNYEQYF. The whole variable domain, remainder taken from reference TRBV30 and TRBJ2-7, is SQTIHQWPATLVQPVGSPLSLECTVEGTSNPNLYWYRQAAGRGLQLLFYSVGIGQISSEVPQNLSASRPQDRQFILSSKKLLLSDSGFYLCAWSGVNYEQYFGPGTRLTVT.

This rearrangement joins TRBV20-1 to TRBJ2-7; TCRdb outputs TRBD2, but without DNA this stays unchecked. The CDR3 totals 16 residues. CDR1 and CDR2 (germline): DFQATT, SNEGSKA (reference sequence). This CDR3 reads CSARDSVGLAGYEQYF.

The V gene is TRBV13, the J gene TRBJ2-7. The CDR3 loop spans 14 amino acids. Germline-derived CDR1 and CDR2 are PRHDT and FYEKMQ (reference sequence). CDR3 sequence reads: CASSLVLRSYEQYF.

By frequency, this clonotype registers medium-sized. The CDR3 sequence is CASSPGYSYEQYF. The V call is TRBV18, the J call TRBJ2-7. The CDR3 is 13 residues long. CDR1 and CDR2 from the germline V gene are KGHSH and LQKENI. Combining the CDR3 with reference TRBV18 and TRBJ2-7 gives the whole variable domain NAGVMQNPRHLVRRRGQEARLRCSPMKGHSHVYWYRQLPEEGLKFMVYLQKENIIDESGMPKERFSAEFPKEGPSILRIQQVVRGDSAAYFCASSPGYSYEQYFGPGTRLTVT.

The chain joins TRBV4-3 to TRBJ2-7. This CDR3 is 15 amino acids long. The germline V gene has CDR1 LGHNA and CDR2 YSLEER. The CDR3: CASSQDRGAAYEQYF.

The chain links TRBV25-1 to TRBJ1-1; TCRdb calls TRBD1, which cannot be checked without DNA. This CDR3 is 13 amino acids long. The germline gives CDR1 MGHDK, CDR2 SYGVNS. The CDR3: CASSDTGLAEAFF.

CDR3 sequence: CASSMSFGLNTGELFF. This chain connects TRBV19 to TRBJ2-2. Germline V gene lookup returns CDR1 LNHDA and CDR2 SQIVND (reference sequence). The CDR3 is made up of 16 amino acids.

The chain is built from TRBV7-9 and TRBJ2-1; TCRdb reports TRBD1, a call that lacks DNA to check it against. The V gene's germline CDR1 is SEHNR and CDR2 FQNEAQ (reference sequence). The CDR3 runs to 14 residues. The CDR3 sequence: CASSFGGEYNEQFF.

CDR3 region: CASSTTENYGYTF. The chain uses TRBV2 and TRBJ1-2; with no DNA, the TCRdb D assignment of TRBD1 cannot be verified. Germline V gives CDR1 SNHLY, CDR2 FYNNEI. This CDR3 is 13 amino acids long.

The chain carries TRBV20-1 and TRBJ2-3; TCRdb lists TRBD2, though no DNA is available to test this call. Germline V CDR1 and CDR2: DFQATT, SNEGSKA (reference sequence). This CDR3 contains 13 residues. Here the CDR3 reads CRLEGPYTDTQYF.